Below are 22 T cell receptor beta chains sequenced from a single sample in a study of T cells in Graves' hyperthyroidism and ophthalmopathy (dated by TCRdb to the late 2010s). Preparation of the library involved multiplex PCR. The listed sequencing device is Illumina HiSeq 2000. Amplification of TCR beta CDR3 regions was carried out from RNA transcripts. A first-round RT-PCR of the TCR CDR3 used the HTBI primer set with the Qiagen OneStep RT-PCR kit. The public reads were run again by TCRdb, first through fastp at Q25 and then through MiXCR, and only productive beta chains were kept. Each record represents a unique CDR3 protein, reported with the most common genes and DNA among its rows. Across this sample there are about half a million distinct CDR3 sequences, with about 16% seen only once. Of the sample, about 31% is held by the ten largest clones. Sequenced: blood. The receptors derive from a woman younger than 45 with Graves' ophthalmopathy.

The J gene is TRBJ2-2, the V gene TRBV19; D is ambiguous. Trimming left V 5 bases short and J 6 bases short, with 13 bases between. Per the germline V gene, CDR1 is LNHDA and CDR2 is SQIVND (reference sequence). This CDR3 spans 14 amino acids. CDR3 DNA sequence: TGTGCCAGTAGTCGAGACGGGCGATCCGGGGAGCTGTTTTTT. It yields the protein CASSRDGRSGELFF.

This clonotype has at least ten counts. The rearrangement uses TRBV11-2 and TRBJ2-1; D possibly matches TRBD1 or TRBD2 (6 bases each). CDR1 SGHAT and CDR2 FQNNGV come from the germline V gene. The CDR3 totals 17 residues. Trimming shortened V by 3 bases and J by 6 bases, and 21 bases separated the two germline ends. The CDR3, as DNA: TGTGCCAGCAGCTTGTTAGGGGGGAGTCCCGGATTCAATGAGCAGTTCTTC. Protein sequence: CASSLLGGSPGFNEQFF.

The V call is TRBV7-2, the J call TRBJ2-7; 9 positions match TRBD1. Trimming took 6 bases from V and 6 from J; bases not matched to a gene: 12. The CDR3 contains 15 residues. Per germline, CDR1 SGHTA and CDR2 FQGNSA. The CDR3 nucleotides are TGTGCCAGCAGGGACAGGGGCGGGGGTAGTGGCGAGCAGTACTTC. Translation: CASRDRGGGSGEQYF.

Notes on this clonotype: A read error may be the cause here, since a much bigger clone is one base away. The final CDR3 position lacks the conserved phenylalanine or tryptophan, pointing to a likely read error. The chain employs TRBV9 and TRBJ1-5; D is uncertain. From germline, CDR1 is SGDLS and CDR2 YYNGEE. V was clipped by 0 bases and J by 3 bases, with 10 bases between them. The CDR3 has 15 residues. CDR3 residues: CASSVGAAPNQPQHL. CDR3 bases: TGTGCCAGCAGCGTAGGGGCGGCTCCCAATCAGCCCCAGCATCTT.

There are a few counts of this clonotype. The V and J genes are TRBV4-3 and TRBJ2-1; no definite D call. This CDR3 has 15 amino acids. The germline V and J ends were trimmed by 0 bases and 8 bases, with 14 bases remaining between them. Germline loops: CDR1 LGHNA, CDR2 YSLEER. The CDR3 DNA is TGCGCCAGCAGCCAAGATTACGGCAGGCCGCATGAGCAGTTCTTC. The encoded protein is CASSQDYGRPHEQFF.

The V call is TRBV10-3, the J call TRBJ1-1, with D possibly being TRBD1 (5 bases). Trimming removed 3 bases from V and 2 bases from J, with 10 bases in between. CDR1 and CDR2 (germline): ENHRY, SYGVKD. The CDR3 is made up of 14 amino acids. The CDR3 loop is CAISDGDVNTEAFF. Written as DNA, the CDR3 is TGTGCCATCAGTGATGGGGACGTCAACACTGAAGCTTTCTTT.

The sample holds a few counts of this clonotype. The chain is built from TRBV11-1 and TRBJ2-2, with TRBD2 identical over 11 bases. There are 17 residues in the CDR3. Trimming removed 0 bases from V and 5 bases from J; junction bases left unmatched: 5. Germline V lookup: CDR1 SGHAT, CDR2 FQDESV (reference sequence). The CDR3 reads CASSLALRTSGTGELFF. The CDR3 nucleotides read TGTGCCAGCAGCTTAGCTCTAAGGACTAGCGGGACCGGGGAGCTGTTTTTT. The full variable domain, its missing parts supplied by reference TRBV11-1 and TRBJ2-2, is EAEVAQSPRYKITEKSQAVAFWCDPISGHATLYWYRQILGQGPELLVQFQDESVVDDSQLPKDRFSAERLKGVDSTLKIQPAELGDSAMYLCASSLALRTSGTGELFFGEGSRLTVL.

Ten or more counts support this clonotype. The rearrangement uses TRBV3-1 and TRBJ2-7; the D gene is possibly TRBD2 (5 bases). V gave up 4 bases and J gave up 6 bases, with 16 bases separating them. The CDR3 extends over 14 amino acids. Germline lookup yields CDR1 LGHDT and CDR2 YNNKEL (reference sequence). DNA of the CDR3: TGTGCCAGCAGCCCCACGATTGATGCGGGCGAGCAGTACTTC. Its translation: CASSPTIDAGEQYF.

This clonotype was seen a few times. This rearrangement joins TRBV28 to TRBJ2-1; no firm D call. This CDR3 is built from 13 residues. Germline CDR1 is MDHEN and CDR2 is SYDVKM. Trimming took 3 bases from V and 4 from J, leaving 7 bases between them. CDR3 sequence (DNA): TGTGCCAGCAGTTTCCAACCATACAATGAGCAGTTCTTC. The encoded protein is CASSFQPYNEQFF.

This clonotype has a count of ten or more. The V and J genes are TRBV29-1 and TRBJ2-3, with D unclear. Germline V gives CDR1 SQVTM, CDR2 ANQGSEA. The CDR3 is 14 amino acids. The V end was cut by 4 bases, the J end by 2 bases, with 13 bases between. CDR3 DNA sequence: TGCAGCGTTGCTTTAGCACGGGTCACAGATACGCAGTATTTT. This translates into CSVALARVTDTQYF.

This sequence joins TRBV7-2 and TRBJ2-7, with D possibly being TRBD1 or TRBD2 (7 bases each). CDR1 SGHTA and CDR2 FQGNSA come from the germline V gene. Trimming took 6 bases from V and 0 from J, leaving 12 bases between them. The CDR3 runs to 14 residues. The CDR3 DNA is TGTGCCAGCAGGCAGGGGGGGAGCTCCTACGAGCAGTACTTC. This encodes CASRQGGSSYEQYF. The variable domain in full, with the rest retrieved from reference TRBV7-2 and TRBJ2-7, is GAGVSQSPSNKVTEKGKDVELRCDPISGHTALYWYRQSLGQGLEFLIYFQGNSAPDKSGLPSDRFSAERTGGSVSTLTIQRTQQEDSAVYLCASRQGGSSYEQYFGPGTRLTVT.

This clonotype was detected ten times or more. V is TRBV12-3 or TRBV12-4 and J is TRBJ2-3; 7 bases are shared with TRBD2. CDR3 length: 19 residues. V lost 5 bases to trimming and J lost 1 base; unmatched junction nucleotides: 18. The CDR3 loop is CASSPTLGRELVGTDTQYF. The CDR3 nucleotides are TGTGCCAGCAGTCCCACTTTAGGGCGGGAGTTGGTGGGCACAGATACGCAGTATTTT.

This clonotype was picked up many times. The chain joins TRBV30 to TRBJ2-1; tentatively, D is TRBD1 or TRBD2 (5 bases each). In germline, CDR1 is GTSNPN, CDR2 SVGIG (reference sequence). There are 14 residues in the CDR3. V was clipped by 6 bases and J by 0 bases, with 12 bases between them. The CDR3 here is CACSGRSSYNEQFF. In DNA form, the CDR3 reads TGTGCCTGCTCGGGACGGAGCTCCTACAATGAGCAGTTCTTC.

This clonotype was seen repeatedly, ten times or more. CDR3 sequence (DNA): TGTGCCAGCAGCTCCCAGGGGGCGTGGGACGGTGGCTACACCTTC. It codes for CASSSQGAWDGGYTF. The rearrangement uses TRBV11-2 and TRBJ1-2; TRBD1 aligns across 8 bases. The V gene end was trimmed by 4 bases and the J gene end by 7 bases; junction bases not matched to a gene: 11. Per germline, CDR1 SGHAT and CDR2 FQNNGV. The CDR3 runs to 15 residues.

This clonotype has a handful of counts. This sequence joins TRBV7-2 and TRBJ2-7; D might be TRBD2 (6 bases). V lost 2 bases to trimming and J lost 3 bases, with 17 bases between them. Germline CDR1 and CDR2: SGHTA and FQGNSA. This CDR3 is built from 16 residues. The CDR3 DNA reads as TGTGCCAGCAGCTTAAATGGGGCGGGGCAGCGCTACGAGCAGTACTTC. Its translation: CASSLNGAGQRYEQYF.

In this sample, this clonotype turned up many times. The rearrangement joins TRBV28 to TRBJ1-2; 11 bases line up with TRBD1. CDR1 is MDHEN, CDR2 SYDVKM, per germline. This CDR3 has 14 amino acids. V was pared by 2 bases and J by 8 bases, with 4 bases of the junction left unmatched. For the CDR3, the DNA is TGTGCCAGCAGTTTAACGGACAGGGGGCGCGGCTACACCTTC. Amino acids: CASSLTDRGRGYTF.

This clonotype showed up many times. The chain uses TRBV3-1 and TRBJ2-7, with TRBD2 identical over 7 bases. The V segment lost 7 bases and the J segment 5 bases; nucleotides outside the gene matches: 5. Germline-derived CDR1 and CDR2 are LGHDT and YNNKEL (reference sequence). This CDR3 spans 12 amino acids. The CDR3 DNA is TGTGCCAGCAACTCGGGGGGTAACGAGCAGTACTTC. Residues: CASNSGGNEQYF.

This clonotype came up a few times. The CDR3 region is CATRIFGGLRDLQETQYF. DNA of the CDR3: TGTGCCACCAGAATTTTCGGGGGACTTCGGGACCTTCAAGAGACCCAGTACTTC. This chain connects TRBV15 to TRBJ2-5, with D perhaps matching TRBD2 (6 bases). Germline V gene lookup returns CDR1 LNHNV and CDR2 YYDKDF (reference sequence). This CDR3 region has 18 residues. V dropped 6 bases and J dropped 2 bases, with 25 bases sitting between them.

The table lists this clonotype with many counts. CDR3 in DNA: TGTGCCAGCACCCTCCTGTCGGTTGGAAACACCATATATTTT. It codes for CASTLLSVGNTIYF. J is TRBJ1-3 and V is TRBV6-1; D remains unclear. CDR3 size: 14 residues. Germline-derived CDR1 and CDR2 are MNHNS and SASEGT. Trimming removed 7 bases at V and 3 bases at J, with 13 bases between.

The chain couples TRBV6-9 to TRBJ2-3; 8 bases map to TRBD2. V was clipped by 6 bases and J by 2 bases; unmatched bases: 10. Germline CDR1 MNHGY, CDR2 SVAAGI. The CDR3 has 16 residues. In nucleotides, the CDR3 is TGTGCCAGCAGCCCCGGACTAGCATTGGTCACAGATACGCAGTATTTT. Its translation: CASSPGLALVTDTQYF.

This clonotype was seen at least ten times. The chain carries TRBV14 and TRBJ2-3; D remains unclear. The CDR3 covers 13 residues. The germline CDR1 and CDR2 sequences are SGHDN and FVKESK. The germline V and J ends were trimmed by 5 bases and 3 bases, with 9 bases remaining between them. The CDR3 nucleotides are TGTGCCAGCAGCTTCGGACGGACAGATACGCAGTATTTT. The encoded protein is CASSFGRTDTQYF.

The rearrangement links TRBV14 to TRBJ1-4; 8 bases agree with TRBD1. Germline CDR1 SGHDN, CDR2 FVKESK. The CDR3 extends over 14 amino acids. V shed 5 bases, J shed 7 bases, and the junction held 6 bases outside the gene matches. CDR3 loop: CASSGTGRGEKLFF. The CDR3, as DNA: TGTGCCAGCAGCGGGACAGGCAGGGGTGAAAAACTGTTTTTT. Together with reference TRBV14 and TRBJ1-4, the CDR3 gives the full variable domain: EAGVTQFPSHSVIEKGQTVTLRCDPISGHDNLYWYRRVMGKEIKFLLHFVKESKQDESGMPNNRFLAERTGGTYSTLKVQPAELEDSGVYFCASSGTGRGEKLFFGSGTQLSVL.